What follows describes a single T cell receptor (beta chain). Its specificity is not known. Germline V gene lookup returns CDR1 SGHDT and CDR2 YYEEEE. J lost 2 bases, V lost 0 bases, and 10 bases had no gene match. This CDR3 region has 17 residues. This entry belongs to a study of shared clonotypes between healthy human individuals. In the study overall: The study drew on two women and three men aged 18 to 49 as donors. Study-wide findings and caveats: Naive subsets usually exceeded memory subsets in estimated richness.

TCRdb's copy holds only in-frame clones and misses some; the assay was immunoSEQ multiplex PCR. The table shows some 2,000,000 clones, with about 95% occurring only once. The naive CD8 subset, CD45RO-negative cells positively selected for CCR7, excluded terminally differentiated effector memory CD45RA+ cells. The study drew its donors from healthy HIV-negative adults without recent acute infections or vaccinations. Every donor was a Caucasian adult from Nashville, Tennessee. The chain has TRBV5-6 and TRBJ2-7; TRBD1 matches 8 bases. This receptor was obtained from a man younger than 30 in good health. Sequenced input: naive CD8+ T cells sorted from blood. The CDR3 DNA reads as TGTGCCAGCAGCTTGGAAAGAGGGCCAGGGGGCACCTACGAGCAGTACTTC. Translating gives CASSLERGPGGTYEQYF.